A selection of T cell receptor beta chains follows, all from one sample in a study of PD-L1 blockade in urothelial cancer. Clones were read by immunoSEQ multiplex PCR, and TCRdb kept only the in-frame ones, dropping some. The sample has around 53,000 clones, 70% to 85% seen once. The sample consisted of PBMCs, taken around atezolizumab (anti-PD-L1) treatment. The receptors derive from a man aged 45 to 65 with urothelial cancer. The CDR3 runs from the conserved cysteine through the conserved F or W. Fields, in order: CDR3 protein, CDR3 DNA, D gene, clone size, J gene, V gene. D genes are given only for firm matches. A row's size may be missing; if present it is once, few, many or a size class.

cdr3_aa: CASSLASGSTYEQYF
cdr3_nt: TGTGCCAGCAGTTTGGCTAGCGGGAGTACCTACGAGCAGTACTTC
d_call: TRBD2
clone_size: -
j_call: TRBJ2-7
v_call: TRBV27

cdr3_aa: CASSSRTSFLSNEQFF
cdr3_nt: TGTGCCAGCAGTTCAAGGACTAGCTTCCTATCCAATGAGCAGTTCTTC
d_call: TRBD2
clone_size: -
j_call: TRBJ2-1
v_call: TRBV28

cdr3_aa: CASSLVRSSGANVLTF
cdr3_nt: TGCGCCAGCAGCTTGGTTAGGAGCTCTGGGGCCAACGTCCTGACTTTC
d_call: -
clone_size: -
j_call: TRBJ2-6
v_call: TRBV5-1

cdr3_aa: CASSLAAQGVLKTQYF
cdr3_nt: TGTGCCAGCAGCTTGGCCGCACAGGGCGTTTTGAAGACCCAGTACTTC
d_call: -
clone_size: -
j_call: TRBJ2-5
v_call: TRBV5-4

cdr3_aa: CASSLVLGKGTDTQYF
cdr3_nt: TGCGCCAGCAGCTTGGTGCTCGGGAAAGGCACAGATACGCAGTATTTT
d_call: -
clone_size: -
j_call: TRBJ2-3
v_call: TRBV5-1

cdr3_aa: CASSIGTGGNEKLFF
cdr3_nt: TGCGCCAGCAGCATCGGGACGGGGGGGAATGAAAAACTGTTTTTT
d_call: -
clone_size: -
j_call: TRBJ1-4
v_call: TRBV5-1

cdr3_aa: CASSDVAGDTGELFF
cdr3_nt: TGTGCCAGCAGTGACGTTGCGGGAGACACCGGGGAGCTGTTTTTT
d_call: TRBD2
clone_size: -
j_call: TRBJ2-2
v_call: TRBV6-4

cdr3_aa: CASSQEMTGDTQYF
cdr3_nt: TGCGCCAGCAGCCAAGAAATGACTGGCGATACGCAGTATTTT
d_call: -
clone_size: -
j_call: TRBJ2-3
v_call: TRBV4-3

cdr3_aa: CASSARDTFYEQYF
cdr3_nt: TGTGCCAGTAGTGCCCGGGACACCTTCTACGAGCAGTACTTC
d_call: -
clone_size: -
j_call: TRBJ2-7
v_call: TRBV19

cdr3_aa: CASSESQNYGYTF
cdr3_nt: TGCGCCAGCAGTGAGAGCCAAAACTATGGCTACACCTTC
d_call: -
clone_size: once
j_call: TRBJ1-2
v_call: TRBV10-2

cdr3_aa: CASSPLAGGETQYF
cdr3_nt: TGTGCCAGCAGCCCTCTAGCGGGGGGCGAGACCCAGTACTTC
d_call: TRBD2
clone_size: -
j_call: TRBJ2-5
v_call: TRBV9

cdr3_aa: CASRQSGEHTIYF
cdr3_nt: TGTGCCAGCAGGCAGAGCGGGGAACACACCATATATTTT
d_call: -
clone_size: -
j_call: TRBJ1-3
v_call: TRBV5-8

cdr3_aa: CASSLAPERYEQYF
cdr3_nt: TGTGCCAGCAGCTTAGCTCCGGAGCGCTACGAGCAGTACTTC
d_call: -
clone_size: -
j_call: TRBJ2-7
v_call: TRBV7-6

cdr3_aa: CAWSVWTGGTKNIQYF
cdr3_nt: TGTGCCTGGAGTGTTTGGACAGGGGGTACTAAAAACATTCAGTACTTC
d_call: TRBD1
clone_size: -
j_call: TRBJ2-4
v_call: TRBV30

cdr3_aa: CASSHGQGANEKLFF
cdr3_nt: TGCGCCAGCAGCCATGGACAGGGGGCTAATGAAAAACTGTTTTTT
d_call: TRBD1
clone_size: -
j_call: TRBJ1-4
v_call: TRBV4-3

cdr3_aa: CASSSPGAGNEQYF
cdr3_nt: TGTGCCAGCAGTTCCCCCGGGGCGGGAAACGAGCAGTACTTC
d_call: -
clone_size: once
j_call: TRBJ2-7
v_call: TRBV28

cdr3_aa: CASSTYRGSTDTQYF
cdr3_nt: TGTGCCAGCAGCACCTATCGGGGTAGCACAGATACGCAGTATTTT
d_call: -
clone_size: once
j_call: TRBJ2-3
v_call: TRBV28